The 25 T cell receptor beta chains reported below all come from one sample, sequenced in a study of cytomegalovirus exposure and HLA in healthy donors. The PCR employed 60 Vbeta primers together with 13 Jbeta primers. Profiling relied on immunoSEQ multiplex PCR, and the TCRdb table lists in-frame clones only, not all of them. The data contain over 70,000 clones, roughly 74% of them singletons. Sequencing was carried out using PBMCs. The receptors shown here come from a human donor in good health.

In its sample, this clone was seen once. This chain's CDR3 is CASSLLTLAGGPKYF. CDR3 nucleotides: TGTGCCAGCAGCTTACTTACTCTAGCGGGAGGGCCGAAGTACTTC. J is TRBJ2-7 and V is TRBV7-2; 12 bases agree with TRBD2. Germline CDR1 and CDR2: SGHTA and FQGNSA. The trim removed 2 bases at V and 11 bases at J, leaving 10 bases unmatched. This CDR3 is built from 15 residues.

The chain carries TRBV11-3 and TRBJ2-7, with unresolved D. CDR3 size: 14 residues. Trimming took 2 bases from V and 0 from J, leaving 8 bases between them. The germline CDR1 and CDR2 sequences are SGHNT and YENEEA. The CDR3 loop reads CASSLSVTSYEQYF. The CDR3, as DNA: TGTGCCAGCAGCTTAAGCGTAACCTCCTACGAGCAGTACTTC.

This clone was picked up a small number of times. This chain links TRBV6-5 with TRBJ1-1; no reliable D call. Between the trimmed V and J ends, which lost 7 bases and 7 bases, there was a span of 10 bases. Germline V gene lookup returns CDR1 MNHEY and CDR2 SVGAGI. The CDR3 contains 11 residues. CDR3 coding DNA: TGTGCCAGCATAAACTTTCATGAAGCTTTCTTT. It codes for CASINFHEAFF.

The chain has TRBV5-1 and TRBJ2-7; 15 nucleotides match TRBD2. CDR3 size: 18 residues. The germline V gene encodes CDR1 SGHRS and CDR2 YFSETQ. J lost 0 bases, V lost 4 bases, and 8 bases had no gene match. CDR3 loop: CASSAGLAGGSFSYEQYF. CDR3 DNA: TGCGCCAGCAGCGCGGGACTAGCGGGAGGTTCCTTCTCCTACGAGCAGTACTTC. Supplemented by reference TRBV5-1 and TRBJ2-7, the full variable domain reads KAGVTQTPRYLIKTRGQQVTLSCSPISGHRSVSWYQQTPGQGLQFLFEYFSETQRNKGNFPGRFSGRQFSNSRSEMNVSTLELGDSALYLCASSAGLAGGSFSYEQYFGPGTRLTVT.

The rearrangement uses TRBV5-6 and TRBJ1-5; the match to TRBD1 covers 8 bases. The CDR3 loop spans 14 amino acids. The trim removed 4 bases at V and 4 bases at J, leaving 4 bases unmatched. Germline-derived CDR1 and CDR2 are SGHDT and YYEEEE. CDR3 in amino acids: CASSRTGLNQPQHF. CDR3 DNA sequence: TGTGCCAGCAGCCGGACAGGGCTTAATCAGCCCCAGCATTTT.

This clone was counted a few times. V is TRBV28 and J is TRBJ2-5; TRBD1 aligns across 8 bases. Trimming removed 8 bases from V and 0 bases from J; junction bases left unmatched: 8. The CDR3 totals 15 residues. Germline V gene data show CDR1 as MDHEN and CDR2 as SYDVKM. CDR3 in amino acids: CASRQGSTYQETQYF. Here the CDR3 DNA reads TGTGCCAGCCGACAGGGGTCTACGTACCAAGAGACCCAGTACTTC.

The chain recombines TRBV7-4 with TRBJ1-1; 10 bases line up with TRBD1. V lost 1 base, J lost 0 bases, and 8 bases stayed unmatched. The CDR3 length is 18 residues. The V gene's germline CDR1 is SGHVT and CDR2 SQSDAQ. The DNA of the CDR3 is TGTGCCAGCAGCTTAGTAGACAGGGGGCGCGGAATGAACACTGAAGCTTTCTTT. Its translation: CASSLVDRGRGMNTEAFF.

The chain links TRBV15 to TRBJ2-5, with TRBD1 as a possible D gene (5 bases). The J call may be wrong; the DNA end is better matched by TRBJ2-7. CDR1 and CDR2 from the germline V gene are LNHNV and YYDKDF (reference sequence). This CDR3 spans 14 amino acids. The CDR3 DNA sequence: TGTGCCACCAGCAGATCGGACACCTACTACGAGCAGTACTTC. Amino acid sequence: CATSRSDTYYEQYF.

The gene calls are TRBV6-5 and TRBJ2-5, with 9 bases identical to TRBD1. V gave up 6 bases and J gave up 2 bases; unmatched junction bases: 4. CDR1 MNHEY and CDR2 SVGAGI come from the germline V gene. The CDR3 has 14 amino acids. The CDR3 reads CASRLGTGQETQYF. CDR3 nucleotides: TGTGCCAGCAGACTCGGGACAGGGCAAGAGACCCAGTACTTC.

The chain has TRBV11-3 and TRBJ2-7, with 9 bases matching TRBD1. There are 14 residues in the CDR3. The V segment lost 4 bases and the J segment 5 bases; nucleotides outside the gene matches: 6. Germline loops: CDR1 SGHNT, CDR2 YENEEA. The CDR3 loop reads CASSSGTGSNEQYF. DNA of the CDR3: TGTGCCAGCAGCTCCGGGACAGGGAGCAACGAGCAGTACTTC.

Only one count was recorded for this clone. The chain uses TRBV7-8 and TRBJ2-1, with D perhaps matching TRBD1 (6 bases). This CDR3 has 12 residues. The germline CDR1 and CDR2 sequences are SGHVS and FQNEAQ. Between the trimmed V and J ends, which lost 1 base and 9 bases, there was a span of 7 bases. The CDR3, as DNA: TGTGCCAGCAGCTTAGAGGACAGTGAGCAGTTCTTC. Translated, it gives CASSLEDSEQFF. The variable domain in full, completed from reference TRBV7-8 and TRBJ2-1, reads GAGVSQSPRYKVAKRGQDVALRCDPISGHVSLFWYQQALGQGPEFLTYFQNEAQLDKSGLPSDRFFAERPEGSVSTLKIQRTQQEDSAVYLCASSLEDSEQFFGPGTRLTVL.

The V and J genes are TRBV30 and TRBJ2-7; 8 bases are shared with TRBD2. Germline V gene data show CDR1 as GTSNPN and CDR2 as SVGIG (reference sequence). The V segment lost 0 bases and the J segment 2 bases; nucleotides outside the gene matches: 3. The CDR3 totals 14 residues. CDR3 bases: TGTGCCTGGAGTGTGGGTAGCGGGACCTACGAGCAGTACTTC. This sequence encodes CAWSVGSGTYEQYF.

In this sample, this clone turned up once. The chain joins TRBV28 to TRBJ2-3; 8 bases match TRBD1. This CDR3 region has 17 residues. The V segment lost 5 bases and the J segment 2 bases; nucleotides outside the gene matches: 12. CDR1 and CDR2 from the germline V gene are MDHEN and SYDVKM. The CDR3 DNA follows: TGTGCCAGCAGTACGGACAGGGCCCTTCTCTTCACAGATACGCAGTATTTT. Amino acid sequence: CASSTDRALLFTDTQYF.

V usage is TRBV5-1 and J usage is TRBJ2-5; 9 bases are a match to TRBD2. With 6 bases clipped from V and 5 bases from J, the junction kept 8 bases outside the gene matches. This CDR3 region has 14 residues. Germline-derived CDR1 and CDR2 are SGHRS and YFSETQ. DNA of the CDR3: TGCGCCAGCACCGGATTCACTAGCGGGGAGACCCAGTACTTC. Protein product: CASTGFTSGETQYF.

The CDR3: CASSDNLDRNNEQFF. The CDR3 coding sequence is TGTGCCAGCAGCGATAATCTGGACAGAAACAATGAGCAGTTCTTC. This chain joins TRBV7-3 and TRBJ2-1, with a possible D match to TRBD1 (6 bases). The CDR3 sequence is 15 residues long. Germline lookup yields CDR1 SGHTA and CDR2 FQGTGA. Trimming removed 5 bases at V and 5 bases at J, with 16 bases between. Supplemented by reference TRBV7-3 and TRBJ2-1, the full variable domain reads GAGVSQTPSNKVTEKGKYVELRCDPISGHTALYWYRQSLGQGPEFLIYFQGTGAADDSGLPNDRFFAVRPEGSVSTLKIQRTERGDSAVYLCASSDNLDRNNEQFFGPGTRLTVL.

This clone appeared once. The chain carries TRBV30 and TRBJ1-3; a possible D gene is TRBD1 (5 bases). The CDR3 consists of 14 residues. Germline CDR1 GTSNPN, CDR2 SVGIG (reference sequence). Trimming took 5 bases from V and 2 from J, leaving 13 bases between them. This CDR3 is CAWSRARAGNTIYF. CDR3 in DNA: TGTGCCTGGTCCAGGGCTCGGGCTGGAAACACCATATATTTT.

The chain employs TRBV6-5 and TRBJ2-7, with TRBD2 matching over 7 bases. Germline V lookup: CDR1 MNHEY, CDR2 SVGAGI. Germline trimming cut 5 bases from V and 4 bases from J; bases unmatched to any gene: 2. The CDR3 has 12 residues. The CDR3 nucleotides read TGTGCCAGCAGTCCAGCGGGATACGAGCAGTACTTC. It encodes CASSPAGYEQYF.

J is TRBJ2-3 and V is TRBV4-2, with TRBD2 matching over 8 bases. The CDR3 is made up of 15 amino acids. The V gene end was trimmed by 8 bases and the J gene end by 5 bases; junction bases not matched to a gene: 12. In germline, CDR1 is LGHNA, CDR2 YNFKEQ. CDR3 coding DNA: TGTGCCAGCTCCCGGGAGGGCCGGGTTTTAGATACGCAGTATTTT. Encoded protein: CASSREGRVLDTQYF.

The chain is built from TRBV7-8 and TRBJ2-7; TRBD1 matches at 11 bases. The germline V gene encodes CDR1 SGHVS and CDR2 FQNEAQ. Germline trimming cut 4 bases from V and 3 bases from J; bases unmatched to any gene: 2. The CDR3 covers 14 residues. As DNA, the CDR3 is TGTGCCAGCAGCTATGGGACAGGGGGCTACGAGCAGTACTTC. As protein: CASSYGTGGYEQYF.

The chain employs TRBV5-1 and TRBJ2-5; D is unclear. The CDR3 has 13 residues. Trimming cost V 6 bases and J 0 bases, with 9 bases left between them. Per germline, CDR1 SGHRS and CDR2 YFSETQ. The CDR3 reads CASTRSYQETQYF. The DNA for the CDR3 is TGCGCCAGCACCCGGAGCTACCAAGAGACCCAGTACTTC.

This rearrangement joins TRBV7-3 to TRBJ2-5, with TRBD1 matching over 7 bases. This CDR3 is built from 15 residues. The trim removed 1 base at V and 1 base at J, leaving 3 bases unmatched. Per the germline V gene, CDR1 is SGHTA and CDR2 is FQGTGA. The CDR3 loop is CASSLMGQPQETQYF. The DNA of the CDR3 is TGTGCCAGCAGCTTAATGGGACAGCCCCAAGAGACCCAGTACTTC.

V gene TRBV7-2 combines with J gene TRBJ2-2; no clear D gene. This CDR3 is 15 amino acids long. CDR1 is SGHTA, CDR2 FQGNSA, per germline. V gave up 2 bases and J gave up 6 bases, with 13 bases separating them. The DNA of the CDR3 is TGTGCCAGCAGCTTAAACCTCCTAGGTTCCGGGGAGCTGTTTTTT. Translated: CASSLNLLGSGELFF.

This clone was observed a handful of times. The chain uses TRBV6-5 and TRBJ2-7; D is perhaps TRBD1 (6 bases). The CDR3 has 15 residues. Germline CDR1 is MNHEY and CDR2 is SVGAGI. V shed 2 bases and J shed 3 bases, with 14 bases lying between them. The CDR3 DNA reads TGTGCCAGCAGTTACGGGGTGACAGGTTACTACGAGCAGTACTTC. Encoded protein: CASSYGVTGYYEQYF.

Within the sample, this clone is medium-sized. The chain joins TRBV6-4 to TRBJ2-1; 14 nucleotides align to TRBD2. V lost 6 bases, J lost 8 bases, and 9 bases stayed unmatched. Germline CDR1 and CDR2: MRHNA and SNTAGT. There are 16 residues in the CDR3. CDR3 sequence reads: CASSRKGLAGVDEQFF. The CDR3 DNA reads as TGTGCCAGCAGCCGAAAGGGACTAGCGGGAGTGGATGAGCAGTTCTTC.

The chain is built from TRBV18 and TRBJ2-7; 10 nucleotides line up with TRBD2. The CDR3 is made up of 14 amino acids. Germline assignment: CDR1 KGHSH and CDR2 LQKENI. Losses at the gene ends were 6 bases for V and 3 bases for J; bases not matched to a gene: 5. CDR3 nucleotide sequence: TGTGCCAGCTCCCCTAGCGGGAGTCGCTACGAGCAGTACTTC. Translation gives CASSPSGSRYEQYF.